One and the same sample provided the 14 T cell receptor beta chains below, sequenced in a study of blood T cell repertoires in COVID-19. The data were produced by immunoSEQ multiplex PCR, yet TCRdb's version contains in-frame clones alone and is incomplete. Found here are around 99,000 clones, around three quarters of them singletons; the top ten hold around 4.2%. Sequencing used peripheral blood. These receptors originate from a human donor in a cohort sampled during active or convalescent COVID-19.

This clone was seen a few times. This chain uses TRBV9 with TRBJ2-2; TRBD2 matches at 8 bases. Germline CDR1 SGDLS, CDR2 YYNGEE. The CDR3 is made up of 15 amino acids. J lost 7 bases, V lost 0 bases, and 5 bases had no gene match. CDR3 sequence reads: CASSVVPTSGGELFF. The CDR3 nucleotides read TGTGCCAGCAGCGTAGTCCCCACTAGCGGCGGGGAGCTGTTTTTT.

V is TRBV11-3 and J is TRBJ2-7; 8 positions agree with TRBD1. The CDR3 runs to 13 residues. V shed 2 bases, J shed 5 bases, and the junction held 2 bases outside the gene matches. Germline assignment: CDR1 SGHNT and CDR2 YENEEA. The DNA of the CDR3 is TGTGCCAGCAGCTTAAACAGGGGGGACGAGCAGTACTTC. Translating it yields CASSLNRGDEQYF.

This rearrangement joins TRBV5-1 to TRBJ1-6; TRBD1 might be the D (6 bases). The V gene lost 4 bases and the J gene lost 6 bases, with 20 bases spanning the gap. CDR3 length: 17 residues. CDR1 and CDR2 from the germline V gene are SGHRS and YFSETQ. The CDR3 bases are TGCGCCAGCAGCCAGACTCGACCGGGACAAAGTAATTCACCCCTCCACTTT. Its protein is CASSQTRPGQSNSPLHF.

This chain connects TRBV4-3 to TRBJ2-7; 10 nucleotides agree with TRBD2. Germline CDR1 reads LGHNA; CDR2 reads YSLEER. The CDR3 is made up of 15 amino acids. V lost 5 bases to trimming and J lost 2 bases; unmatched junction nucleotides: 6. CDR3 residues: CASSARTSGPYEQYF. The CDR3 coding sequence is TGCGCCAGCAGCGCCAGGACTAGCGGACCCTACGAGCAGTACTTC.

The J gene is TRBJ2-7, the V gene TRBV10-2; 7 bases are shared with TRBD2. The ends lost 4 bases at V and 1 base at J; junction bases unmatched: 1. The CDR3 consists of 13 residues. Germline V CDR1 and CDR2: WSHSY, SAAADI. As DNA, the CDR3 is TGCGCCAGCAGTGTAGCGGGTTCCTACGAGCAGTACTTC. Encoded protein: CASSVAGSYEQYF.

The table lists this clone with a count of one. The CDR3 is CASSLIGLAGDGTGELFF. The CDR3 region has the DNA TGCGCCAGCAGCTTAATAGGACTAGCGGGAGACGGCACCGGGGAGCTGTTTTTT. The chain couples TRBV5-1 to TRBJ2-2, with TRBD2 matching 13 bases. V was clipped by 2 bases and J by 4 bases; unmatched bases: 8. Germline V lookup: CDR1 SGHRS, CDR2 YFSETQ. The CDR3 length is 18 residues.

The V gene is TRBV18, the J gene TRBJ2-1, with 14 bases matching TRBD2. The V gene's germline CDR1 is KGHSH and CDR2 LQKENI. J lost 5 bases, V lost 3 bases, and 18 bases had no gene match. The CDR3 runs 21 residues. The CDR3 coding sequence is TGTGCCAGCTCACCGCAGCTTGGACCCACCGGGACTAGCGGGAGAAACAATGAGCAGTTCTTC. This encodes CASSPQLGPTGTSGRNNEQFF.

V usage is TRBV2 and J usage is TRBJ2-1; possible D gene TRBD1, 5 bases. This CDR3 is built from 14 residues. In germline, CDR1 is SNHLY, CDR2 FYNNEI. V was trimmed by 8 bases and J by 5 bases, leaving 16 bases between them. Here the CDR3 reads CASGRQGNNNEQFF. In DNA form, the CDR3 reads TGTGCCAGCGGGCGGCAGGGAAATAACAATGAGCAGTTCTTC.

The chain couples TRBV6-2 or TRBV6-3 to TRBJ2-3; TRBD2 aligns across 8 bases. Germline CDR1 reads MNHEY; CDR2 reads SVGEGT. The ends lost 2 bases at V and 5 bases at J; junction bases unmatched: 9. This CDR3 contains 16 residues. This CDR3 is CASSYVRGARGDTQYF. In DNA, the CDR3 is TGTGCCAGCAGTTACGTGCGGGGGGCCAGGGGAGATACGCAGTATTTT.

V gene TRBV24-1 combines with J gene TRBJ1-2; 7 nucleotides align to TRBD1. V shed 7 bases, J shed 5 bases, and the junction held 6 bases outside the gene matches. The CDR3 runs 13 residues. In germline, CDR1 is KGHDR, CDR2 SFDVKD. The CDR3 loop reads CATRSEDRYGYTF. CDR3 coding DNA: TGTGCCACCAGGTCCGAGGACAGGTATGGCTACACCTTC.

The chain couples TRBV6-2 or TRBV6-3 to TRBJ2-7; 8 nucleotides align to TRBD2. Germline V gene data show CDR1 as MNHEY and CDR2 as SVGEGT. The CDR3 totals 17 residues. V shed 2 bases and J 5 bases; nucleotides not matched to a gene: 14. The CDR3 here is CASSYDLLAEGSDEQYF. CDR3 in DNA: TGTGCCAGCAGTTACGATTTACTAGCGGAGGGCTCGGACGAGCAGTACTTC.

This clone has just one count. The CDR3 sequence is CASSYTGQGKGEAFF. CDR3 in DNA: TGTGCCAGCAGTTACACCGGACAGGGGAAGGGAGAAGCTTTCTTT. V and J are TRBV6-5 and TRBJ1-1; 9 bases line up with TRBD1. This CDR3 comprises 15 residues. Per germline, CDR1 MNHEY and CDR2 SVGAGI. The V segment lost 2 bases and the J segment 8 bases; nucleotides outside the gene matches: 9.

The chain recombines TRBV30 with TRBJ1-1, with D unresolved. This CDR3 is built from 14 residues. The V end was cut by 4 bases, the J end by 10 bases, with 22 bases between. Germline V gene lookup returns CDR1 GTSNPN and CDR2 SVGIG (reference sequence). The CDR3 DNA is TGTGCCTGGAAAGCGGCTGTCGAAGGTGTCGGAGCTTTCTTT. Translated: CAWKAAVEGVGAFF. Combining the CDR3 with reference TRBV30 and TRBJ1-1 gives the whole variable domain SQTIHQWPATLVQPVGSPLSLECTVEGTSNPNLYWYRQAAGRGLQLLFYSVGIGQISSEVPQNLSASRPQDRQFILSSKKLLLSDSGFYLCAWKAAVEGVGAFFGQGTRLTVV.

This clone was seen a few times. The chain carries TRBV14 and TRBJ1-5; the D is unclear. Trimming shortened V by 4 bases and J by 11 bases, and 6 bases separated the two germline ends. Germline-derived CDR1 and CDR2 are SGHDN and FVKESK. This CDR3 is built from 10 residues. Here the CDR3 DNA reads TGTGCCAGCAGCCCATTCACCCAGCATTTT. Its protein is CASSPFTQHF.